One sample yielded the 13 T cell receptor beta chains listed below, sequenced in a study of cytomegalovirus exposure and HLA in healthy donors (dated by TCRdb to about 2017). The library was prepared using the immunoSEQ multiplex PCR assay. The multiplex PCR relied on a mix of 60 forward primers for TCR Vbeta segments and 13 reverse primers for TCR Jbeta segments. TCRdb mirrors the immuneACCESS table, restricted to in-frame sequences. Some clones are absent from its copies; in checked studies, under half trace to an unresolved V gene, and the reason for the others is unknown. The sample table records approximately 150,000 clones; roughly four fifths of these occur just once. The ten largest clonotypes hold roughly 1% of the sample. The sample consisted of PBMCs. The receptors were gathered from a woman aged 40 to 49 in good health and CMV-seronegative.

The chain couples TRBV4-1 to TRBJ1-1; D gene ambiguous. V gave up 0 bases and J gave up 0 bases, with 5 bases separating them. The germline gives CDR1 MGHRA, CDR2 YSYEKL. The CDR3 is 14 amino acids. CDR3 loop: CASSQDTLNTEAFF. CDR3 DNA: TGCGCCAGCAGCCAAGATACACTGAACACTGAAGCTTTCTTT.

In nucleotides, the CDR3 is TGTGCCTGGAGTGTGGACAGAAACACTGAAGCTTTCTTT. This translates into CAWSVDRNTEAFF. V and J are TRBV30 and TRBJ1-1; D is possibly TRBD1 (6 bases). Germline-derived CDR1 and CDR2 are GTSNPN and SVGIG (reference sequence). This CDR3 has 13 residues. Trimming removed 0 bases at V and 2 bases at J, with 7 bases between.

V and J are TRBV13 and TRBJ1-4, with 8 nucleotides matching TRBD1. The CDR3 is made up of 15 amino acids. Germline CDR1 reads PRHDT; CDR2 reads FYEKMQ (reference sequence). Trimming removed 4 bases from V and 7 bases from J; junction bases left unmatched: 8. The CDR3 DNA sequence: TGTGCCAGCAGCTCCTGGGCCGGACAGGGTGAAAAACTGTTTTTT. This codes for CASSSWAGQGEKLFF. The entire variable domain, with the rest obtained from reference TRBV13 and TRBJ1-4, is as follows: AAGVIQSPRHLIKEKRETATLKCYPIPRHDTVYWYQQGPGQDPQFLISFYEKMQSDKGSIPDRFSAQQFSDYHSELNMSSLELGDSALYFCASSSWAGQGEKLFFGSGTQLSVL.

This chain uses TRBV28 with TRBJ2-2, with 8 bases that match TRBD2. Germline CDR1 MDHEN, CDR2 SYDVKM. The CDR3 contains 17 residues. The V gene end was trimmed by 3 bases and the J gene end by 4 bases; junction bases not matched to a gene: 10. CDR3 bases: TGTGCCAGCAGTTTTGGGACTAGGGGGGCTAGCACCGGGGAGCTGTTTTTT. It specifies CASSFGTRGASTGELFF.

This clone was observed a single time. The chain has TRBV21-1 and TRBJ2-3; the D call TRBD2 from the table was never checked on the DNA. TRBV21-1 is annotated as a pseudogene. The CDR3 loop spans 22 amino acids. CDR3 sequence (DNA): TGTGCCACGGGAGTTCTACCTTGCGGGCTAGCGGGAGGAGGAAGCGGCACAGATACGCAGTATTTT. It is translated as CATGVLPCGLAGGGSGTDTQYF.

The J gene is TRBJ2-7, the V gene TRBV4-1; TRBD1 might be the D (5 bases). This CDR3 is built from 17 residues. Germline V gives CDR1 MGHRA, CDR2 YSYEKL. V dropped 1 base and J dropped 1 base, with 17 bases sitting between them. CDR3 nucleotides: TGCGCCAGCAGCCAAGCGGCCGGCAGGGAAAGTTCCTACGAGCAGTACTTC. Translation gives CASSQAAGRESSYEQYF.

The V call is TRBV4-1, the J call TRBJ1-2; 10 positions agree with TRBD1. The CDR3 is made up of 15 amino acids. V lost 1 base to trimming and J lost 6 bases; unmatched junction nucleotides: 5. CDR1 and CDR2 from the germline V gene are MGHRA and YSYEKL. The CDR3 DNA follows: TGCGCCAGCAGCCAAGGGGACAGGGGAATCGATGGCTACACCTTC. It translates to CASSQGDRGIDGYTF.

V usage is TRBV5-4 and J usage is TRBJ2-5; 11 bases match TRBD2. This CDR3 has 15 residues. Germline trimming cut 4 bases from V and 5 bases from J; bases unmatched to any gene: 7. The germline gives CDR1 SGHNT, CDR2 YYREEE (reference sequence). CDR3 in DNA: TGTGCCAGCAGCCGTAGCGGGAGGGCCGGGGAGACCCAGTACTTC. It yields the protein CASSRSGRAGETQYF.

V is TRBV30 and J is TRBJ1-1; D gene ambiguous. The ends were cut back, 0 bases at V and 3 bases at J, with 8 bases in the middle. The CDR3 totals 13 residues. Per germline, CDR1 GTSNPN and CDR2 SVGIG (reference sequence). CDR3 nucleotides: TGTGCCTGGAGTGTACAGTCGGACACTGAAGCTTTCTTT. Protein sequence: CAWSVQSDTEAFF. Variable domain in full (rest from reference TRBV30 and TRBJ1-1): SQTIHQWPATLVQPVGSPLSLECTVEGTSNPNLYWYRQAAGRGLQLLFYSVGIGQISSEVPQNLSASRPQDRQFILSSKKLLLSDSGFYLCAWSVQSDTEAFFGQGTRLTVV.

The rearrangement links TRBV6-1 to TRBJ2-5; TRBD2 aligns across 7 bases. From germline, CDR1 is MNHNS and CDR2 SASEGT. The CDR3 runs 15 residues. V trimming: 7 bases; J trimming: 4 bases; junction bases outside the gene matches: 12. Written as DNA, the CDR3 is TGTGCCAGCACTCCGATCGTCGGGGGGATAGAGACCCAGTACTTC. It encodes CASTPIVGGIETQYF.

The V gene is TRBV6-6, the J gene TRBJ1-2; D might be TRBD1 (6 bases). CDR3 length equals 14 residues. V gave up 6 bases and J gave up 3 bases, with 14 bases separating them. CDR1 is MNHNY and CDR2 is SVGAGI in the germline V gene (reference sequence). The CDR3 bases are TGTGCCAGCAGAGTAGGGGGATCAGACTATGGCTACACCTTC. Residues: CASRVGGSDYGYTF.

The chain recombines TRBV6-5 with TRBJ2-1; D possibly corresponds to TRBD1 (6 bases). The ends were cut back, 5 bases at V and 5 bases at J, with 13 bases in the middle. The CDR3 totals 14 residues. The germline CDR1 and CDR2 sequences are MNHEY and SVGAGI. The CDR3 region is CASSEGGDNNEQFF. The CDR3 DNA is TGTGCCAGCAGTGAGGGTGGGGACAACAATGAGCAGTTCTTC.

Written as DNA, the CDR3 is TGTGCCAGCAGCTTCACTCTAGCGGGGGGAGGAGATACGCAGTATTTT. Protein product: CASSFTLAGGGDTQYF. The rearrangement links TRBV28 to TRBJ2-3, with 11 bases that match TRBD2. Trimming removed 6 bases from V and 5 bases from J; junction bases left unmatched: 10. CDR1 is MDHEN, CDR2 SYDVKM, per germline. The CDR3 runs 16 residues. The whole variable domain, remainder taken from reference TRBV28 and TRBJ2-3, is DVKVTQSSRYLVKRTGEKVFLECVQDMDHENMFWYRQDPGLGLRLIYFSYDVKMKEKGDIPEGYSVSREKKERFSLILESASTNQTSMYLCASSFTLAGGGDTQYFGPGTRLTVL.